Listed below are T cell receptor beta chains from one sample, sequenced in a study of T cells in Graves' hyperthyroidism and ophthalmopathy. TCRdb independently ran MiXCR on the multiplex PCR reads; one entry per CDR3 protein. The sample carries some 250,000 distinct CDR3 sequences, nearly 15% recorded once. The sequenced sample was blood. The receptors derive from a woman in her fifties or sixties with Graves' hyperthyroidism that later progressed to Graves' ophthalmopathy. The conserved cysteine and the conserved F or W are not part of the CDR3 here. Each record gives: J gene, V gene, CDR3 protein.

TRBJ2-1	TRBV6-1	ASSYDGGGEQF
TRBJ1-1	TRBV11-3	ASSSDPTRTEAF
TRBJ1-5	TRBV28	ASSLWAYSNQPQH
TRBJ1-2	TRBV30	AWSQLWDRENGYT
TRBJ2-3	TRBV4-1	ASSPKMGTDTQY
TRBJ2-5	TRBV3-1	ASSQGAGEETQY
TRBJ2-7	TRBV5-1	ASSLGPPEQY
TRBJ2-7	TRBV20-1	SARGGASGSHGSYEQY
TRBJ1-1	TRBV28	ASSFRHLAF
TRBJ2-1	TRBV5-1	ASSLGLAGGFLRHEQF
TRBJ1-1	TRBV20-1	SAEGLGNTEAF
TRBJ2-1	TRBV5-1	ASSLGSREQF
TRBJ1-1	TRBV6-1	ASRVSRGWNTEAF
TRBJ1-2	TRBV2	ASMTEEDYGYT
TRBJ1-1	TRBV30	AWGRGGSGNTEAF
TRBJ1-1	TRBV4-2	ASSQWNTEAF
TRBJ1-3	TRBV11-2	ASSLSGGSSGNTIY
TRBJ2-7	TRBV19	ASSPYPIESYEQY
TRBJ2-1	TRBV30	AWSLLLRGDGNEQF
TRBJ1-5	TRBV27	ATRDTENKPDQPQH
TRBJ2-7	TRBV20-1	SAREGGLTYEQY
TRBJ2-1	TRBV20-1	SARGVVSSYNEQF
TRBJ2-7	TRBV3-1	ASSQDYESEQY
TRBJ1-2	TRBV24-1	ATSVGGGGYT
TRBJ1-5	TRBV19	ASSRGYQPQH
TRBJ1-5	TRBV28	ASSYRRRYNQPQH
TRBJ2-7	TRBV7-9	ASSLTLAGDAEQY
TRBJ2-7	TRBV20-1	SAGTSGSYEQY
TRBJ1-1	TRBV12-3/TRBV12-4	ASTKNTEAF